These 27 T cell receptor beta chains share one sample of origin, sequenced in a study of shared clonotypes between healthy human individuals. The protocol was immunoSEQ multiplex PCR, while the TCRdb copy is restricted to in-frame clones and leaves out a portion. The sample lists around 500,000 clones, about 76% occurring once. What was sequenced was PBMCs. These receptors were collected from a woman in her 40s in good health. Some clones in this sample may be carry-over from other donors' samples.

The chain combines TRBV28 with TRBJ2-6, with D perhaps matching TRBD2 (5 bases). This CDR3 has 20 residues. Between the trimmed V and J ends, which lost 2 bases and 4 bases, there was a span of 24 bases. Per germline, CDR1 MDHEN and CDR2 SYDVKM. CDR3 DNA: TGTGCCAGCAGTTTACTGTGGGGAGAGGGTACGGATACGGGGGCCAACGTCCTGACTTTC. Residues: CASSLLWGEGTDTGANVLTF.

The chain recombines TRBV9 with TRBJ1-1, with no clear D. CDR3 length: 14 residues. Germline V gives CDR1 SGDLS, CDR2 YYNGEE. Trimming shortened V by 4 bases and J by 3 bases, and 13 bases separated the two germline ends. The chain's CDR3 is CASSLAGSHTEAFF. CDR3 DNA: TGTGCCAGCAGCTTAGCGGGCAGCCACACTGAAGCTTTCTTT.

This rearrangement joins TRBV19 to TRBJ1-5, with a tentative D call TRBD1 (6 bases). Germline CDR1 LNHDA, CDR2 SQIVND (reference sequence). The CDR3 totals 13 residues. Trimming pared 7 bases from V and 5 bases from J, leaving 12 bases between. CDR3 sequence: CASKQSGDQPQHF. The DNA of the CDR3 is TGTGCCAGTAAGCAGTCAGGGGATCAGCCCCAGCATTTT.

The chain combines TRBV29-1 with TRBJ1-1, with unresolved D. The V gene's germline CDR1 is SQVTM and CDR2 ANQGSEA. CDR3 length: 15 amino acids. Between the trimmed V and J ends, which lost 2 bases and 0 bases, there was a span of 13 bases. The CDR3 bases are TGCAGCGTTGAATACAGAGGGTTGGTGAACACTGAAGCTTTCTTT. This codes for CSVEYRGLVNTEAFF.

The CDR3 is CASSLKRAGEAFF. CDR3 in DNA: TGTGCCAGCAGCTTAAAGAGGGCCGGGGAAGCTTTCTTT. V usage is TRBV7-3 and J usage is TRBJ1-1; D unclear. The CDR3 totals 13 residues. Germline V gene data show CDR1 as SGHTA and CDR2 as FQGTGA. V lost 1 base and J lost 8, with 11 bases in between.

CDR3 nucleotides: TGTGCCAGCTCACCCGATCAGGTTGATACGCAGTATTTT. This gives the protein CASSPDQVDTQYF. The rearrangement uses TRBV18 and TRBJ2-3; D gene unclear. This CDR3 contains 13 residues. CDR1 and CDR2 from the germline V gene are KGHSH and LQKENI. V was shortened by 3 bases and J by 6 bases, with 10 bases between the two germline ends. Together with reference TRBV18 and TRBJ2-3, the CDR3 gives the full variable domain: NAGVMQNPRHLVRRRGQEARLRCSPMKGHSHVYWYRQLPEEGLKFMVYLQKENIIDESGMPKERFSAEFPKEGPSILRIQQVVRGDSAAYFCASSPDQVDTQYFGPGTRLTVL.

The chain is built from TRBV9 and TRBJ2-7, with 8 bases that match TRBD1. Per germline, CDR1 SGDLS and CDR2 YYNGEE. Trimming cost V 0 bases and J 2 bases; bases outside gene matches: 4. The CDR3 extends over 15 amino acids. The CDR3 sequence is CASSVGTGGTYEQYF. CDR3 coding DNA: TGTGCCAGCAGCGTAGGAACAGGGGGGACCTACGAGCAGTACTTC. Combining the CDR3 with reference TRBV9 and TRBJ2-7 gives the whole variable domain DSGVTQTPKHLITATGQRVTLRCSPRSGDLSVYWYQQSLDQGLQFLIQYYNGEERAKGNILERFSAQQFPDLHSELNLSSLELGDSALYFCASSVGTGGTYEQYFGPGTRLTVT.

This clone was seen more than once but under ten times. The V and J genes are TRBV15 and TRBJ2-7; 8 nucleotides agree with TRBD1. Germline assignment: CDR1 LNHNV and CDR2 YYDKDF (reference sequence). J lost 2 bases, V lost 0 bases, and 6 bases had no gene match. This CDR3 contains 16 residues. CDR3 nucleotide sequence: TGTGCCACCAGCAGAGATCTGGCAGGGGGCACCTACGAGCAGTACTTC. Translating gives CATSRDLAGGTYEQYF.

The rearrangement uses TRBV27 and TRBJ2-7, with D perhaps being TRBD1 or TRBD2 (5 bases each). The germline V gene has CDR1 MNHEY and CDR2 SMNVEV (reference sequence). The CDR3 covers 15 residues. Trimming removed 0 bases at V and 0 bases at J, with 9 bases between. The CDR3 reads CASSLSPGSSYEQYF. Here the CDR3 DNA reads TGTGCCAGCAGTTTATCGCCAGGGAGCTCCTACGAGCAGTACTTC.

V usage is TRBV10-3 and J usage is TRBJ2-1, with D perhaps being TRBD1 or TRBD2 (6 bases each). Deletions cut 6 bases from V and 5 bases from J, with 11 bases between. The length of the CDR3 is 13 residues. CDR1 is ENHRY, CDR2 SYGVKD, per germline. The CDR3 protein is CAISYGGNNEQFF. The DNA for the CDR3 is TGTGCCATCAGCTACGGGGGCAACAATGAGCAGTTCTTC.

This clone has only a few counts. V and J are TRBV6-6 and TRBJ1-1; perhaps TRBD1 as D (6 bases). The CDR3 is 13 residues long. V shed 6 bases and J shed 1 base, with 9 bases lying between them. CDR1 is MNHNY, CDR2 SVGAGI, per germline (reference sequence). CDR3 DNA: TGTGCCAGCAGAGCACAGGGGAACACTGAAGCTTTCTTT. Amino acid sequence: CASRAQGNTEAFF.

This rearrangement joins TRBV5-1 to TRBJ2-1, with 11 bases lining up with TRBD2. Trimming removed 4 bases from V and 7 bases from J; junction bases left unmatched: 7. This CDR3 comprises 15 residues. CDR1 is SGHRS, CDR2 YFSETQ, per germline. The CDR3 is CASSLTSGSINEQFF. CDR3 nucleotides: TGCGCCAGCAGCCTCACTAGCGGGAGTATAAATGAGCAGTTCTTC. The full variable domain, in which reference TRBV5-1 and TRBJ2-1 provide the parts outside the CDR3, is KAGVTQTPRYLIKTRGQQVTLSCSPISGHRSVSWYQQTPGQGLQFLFEYFSETQRNKGNFPGRFSGRQFSNSRSEMNVSTLELGDSALYLCASSLTSGSINEQFFGPGTRLTVL.

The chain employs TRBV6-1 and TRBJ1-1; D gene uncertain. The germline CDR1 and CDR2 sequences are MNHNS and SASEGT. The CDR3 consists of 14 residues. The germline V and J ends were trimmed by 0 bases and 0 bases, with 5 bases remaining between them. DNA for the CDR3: TGTGCCAGCAGTGAAGCGCATCTGAACACTGAAGCTTTCTTT. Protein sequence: CASSEAHLNTEAFF.

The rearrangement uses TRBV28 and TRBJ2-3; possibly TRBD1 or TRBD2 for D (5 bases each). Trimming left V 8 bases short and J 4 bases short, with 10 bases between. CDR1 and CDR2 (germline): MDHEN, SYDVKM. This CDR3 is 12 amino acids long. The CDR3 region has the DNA TGTGCCAGCGGGGGTGGGGCAGATACGCAGTATTTT. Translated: CASGGGADTQYF.

CDR3 bases: TGTGCCAGCAGCTCGGGACTGGGGACCTACAATGAGCAGTTCTTC. As protein: CASSSGLGTYNEQFF. The gene calls are TRBV27 and TRBJ2-1, with a weak D call TRBD2 (6 bases). V was shortened by 6 bases and J by 2 bases, with 14 bases between the two germline ends. The CDR3 totals 15 residues. Germline V gene lookup returns CDR1 MNHEY and CDR2 SMNVEV (reference sequence).

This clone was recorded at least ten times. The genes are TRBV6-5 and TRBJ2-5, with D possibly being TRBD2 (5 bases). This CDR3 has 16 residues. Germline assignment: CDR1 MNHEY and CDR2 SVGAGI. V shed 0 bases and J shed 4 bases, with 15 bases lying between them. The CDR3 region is CASSYSQRFGTETQYF. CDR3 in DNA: TGTGCCAGCAGTTACTCGCAGCGGTTCGGTACAGAGACCCAGTACTTC.

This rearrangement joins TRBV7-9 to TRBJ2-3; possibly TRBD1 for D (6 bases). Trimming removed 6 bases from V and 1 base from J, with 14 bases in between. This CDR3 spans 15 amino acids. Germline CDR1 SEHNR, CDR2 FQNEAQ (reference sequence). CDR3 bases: TGTGCCAGCAGTTCCGGACAGATCGGCACAGATACGCAGTATTTT. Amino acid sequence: CASSSGQIGTDTQYF.

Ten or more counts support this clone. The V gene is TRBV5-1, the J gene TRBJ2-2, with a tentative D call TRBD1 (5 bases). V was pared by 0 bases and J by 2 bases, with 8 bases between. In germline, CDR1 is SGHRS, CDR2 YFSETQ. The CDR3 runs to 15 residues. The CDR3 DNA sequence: TGCGCCAGCAGCTTGGGACAGATAAACACCGGGGAGCTGTTTTTT. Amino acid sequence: CASSLGQINTGELFF.

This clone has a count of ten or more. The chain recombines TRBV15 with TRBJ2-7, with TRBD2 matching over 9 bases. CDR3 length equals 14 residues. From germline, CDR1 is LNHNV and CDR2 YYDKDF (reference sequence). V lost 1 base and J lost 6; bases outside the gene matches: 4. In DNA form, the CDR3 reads TGTGCCACCAGCAGAGCGGGTAGCGGGAGCGAGCAGTACTTC. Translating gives CATSRAGSGSEQYF.

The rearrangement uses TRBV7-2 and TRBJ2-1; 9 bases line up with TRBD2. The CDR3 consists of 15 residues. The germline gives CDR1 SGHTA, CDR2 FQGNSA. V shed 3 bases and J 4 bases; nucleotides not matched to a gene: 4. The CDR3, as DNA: TGTGCCAGCAGCTTGGTAGCGGGAGAGTACAATGAGCAGTTCTTC. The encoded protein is CASSLVAGEYNEQFF.

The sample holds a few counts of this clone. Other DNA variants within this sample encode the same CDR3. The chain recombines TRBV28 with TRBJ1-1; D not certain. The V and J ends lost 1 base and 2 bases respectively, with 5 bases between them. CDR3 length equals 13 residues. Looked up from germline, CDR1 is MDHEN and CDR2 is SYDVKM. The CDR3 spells CASSLSGNTEAFF. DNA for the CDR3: TGTGCCAGCAGTTTATCGGGAAACACTGAAGCTTTCTTT.

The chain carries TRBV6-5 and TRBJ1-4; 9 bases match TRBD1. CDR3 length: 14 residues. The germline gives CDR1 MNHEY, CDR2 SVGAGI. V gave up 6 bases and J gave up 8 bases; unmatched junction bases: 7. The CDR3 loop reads CASRKQGAVEKLFF. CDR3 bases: TGTGCCAGCAGAAAACAGGGGGCTGTCGAAAAACTGTTTTTT.

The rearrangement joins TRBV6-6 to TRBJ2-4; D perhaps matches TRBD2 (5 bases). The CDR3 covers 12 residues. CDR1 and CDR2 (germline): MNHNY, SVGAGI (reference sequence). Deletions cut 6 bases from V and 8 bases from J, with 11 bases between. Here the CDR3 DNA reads TGTGCCAGCAGCTACCCGCGGGACATTCAGTACTTC. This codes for CASSYPRDIQYF.

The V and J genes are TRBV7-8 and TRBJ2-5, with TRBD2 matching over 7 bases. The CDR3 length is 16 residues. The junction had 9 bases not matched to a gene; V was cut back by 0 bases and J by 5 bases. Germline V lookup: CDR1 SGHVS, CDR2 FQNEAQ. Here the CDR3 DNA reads TGTGCCAGCAGCTTAGCTGGGACTACCGGGGGGGAGACCCAGTACTTC. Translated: CASSLAGTTGGETQYF.

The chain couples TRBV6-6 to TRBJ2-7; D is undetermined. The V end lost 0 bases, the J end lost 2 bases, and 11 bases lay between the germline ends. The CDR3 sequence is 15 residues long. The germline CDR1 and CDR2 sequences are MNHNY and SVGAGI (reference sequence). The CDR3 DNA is TGTGCCAGCAGTTACTCGATCGACAAAGCCTACGAGCAGTACTTC. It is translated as CASSYSIDKAYEQYF.

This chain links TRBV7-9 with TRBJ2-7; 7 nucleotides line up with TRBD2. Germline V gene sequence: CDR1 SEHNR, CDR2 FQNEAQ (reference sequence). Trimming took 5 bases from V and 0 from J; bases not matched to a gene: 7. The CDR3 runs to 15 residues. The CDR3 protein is CASSQIGTNSYEQYF. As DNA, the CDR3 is TGTGCCAGCAGCCAAATCGGGACTAACTCCTACGAGCAGTACTTC.

CDR3 sequence (DNA): TGTGCCAGCAACCAGGGAGGGCGGTTGGAAAAACTGTTTTTT. Its translation is CASNQGGRLEKLFF. The J gene is TRBJ1-4, the V gene TRBV6-1, with D perhaps TRBD1 (5 bases). The ends were cut back, 7 bases at V and 8 bases at J, with 17 bases in the middle. CDR3 size: 14 residues. Germline values: CDR1 MNHNS, CDR2 SASEGT.